Reported below is one T cell receptor (beta chain). This entry belongs to a study of blood T cell repertoires in COVID-19. Background on the study: Spain, Italy and the United States supplied samples that represented acute and convalescent COVID-19. PBMCs, B-cell-depleted T cells, or T cells were the source of the cDNA or gDNA that made up the material.

As originally analysed: Using reference gene primer amplification, nucleated cell counts were estimated. Produced via immunoSEQ multiplex PCR; TCRdb's table is partial and in-frame only. From that table come the V and J calls and clone size; the DNA was used to work out D and trimming. The data show 350,000 or so clones, with 88% seen just once and 1.6% held by the top ten. Seattle cases were enrolled at active infection and followed longitudinally. The sample comprised peripheral blood. The clonotype comes from a woman aged 25-40 years with COVID-19, enrolled during active disease.

CDR3 protein: CASSYSGKLSYEQYF. For the CDR3, the DNA is TGTGCCAGCAGTTACTCGGGCAAGCTTTCCTACGAGCAGTACTTC. The rearrangement joins TRBV6-5 to TRBJ2-7; D remains unclear. CDR1 is MNHEY and CDR2 is SVGAGI in the germline V gene. CDR3 length equals 15 residues. The V and J ends lost 0 bases and 1 base respectively, with 10 bases between them.